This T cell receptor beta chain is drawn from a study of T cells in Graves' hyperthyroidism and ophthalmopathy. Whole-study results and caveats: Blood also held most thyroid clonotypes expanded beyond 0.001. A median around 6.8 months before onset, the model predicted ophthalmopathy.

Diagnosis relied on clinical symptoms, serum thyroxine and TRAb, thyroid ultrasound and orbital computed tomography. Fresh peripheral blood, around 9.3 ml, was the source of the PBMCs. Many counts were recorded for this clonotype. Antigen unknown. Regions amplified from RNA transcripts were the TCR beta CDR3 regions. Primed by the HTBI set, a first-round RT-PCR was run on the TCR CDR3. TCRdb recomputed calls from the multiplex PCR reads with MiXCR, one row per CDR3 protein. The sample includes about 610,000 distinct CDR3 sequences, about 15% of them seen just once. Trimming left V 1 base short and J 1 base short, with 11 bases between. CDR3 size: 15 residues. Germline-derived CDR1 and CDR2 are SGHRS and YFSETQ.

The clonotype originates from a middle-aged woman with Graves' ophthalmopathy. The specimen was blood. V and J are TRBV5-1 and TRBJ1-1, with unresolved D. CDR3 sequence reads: CASSLRLGENTEAFF. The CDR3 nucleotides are TGCGCCAGCAGCTTGAGATTAGGAGAGAACACTGAAGCTTTCTTT.